Sequencing of this TCR beta chain was carried out in a study of beta chain features in type 1 diabetes listed by TCRdb under 2018. Regarding the research as a whole: Mean age, gender distribution, total cell number and subset yield did not differ between patients and healthy donors. A total of approximately 100 million sorted cells were examined across all samples, and the number of cells per subset was strongly correlated with RNA yield. Whereas all 30 or so donors provided naive and central memory subsets, regulatory and stem cell-like memory subsets were isolated from just 8 patients and roughly eight healthy donors. In the study, TCRB repertoires of sorted circulating CD4+ T cell subsets from recently diagnosed type 1 diabetes patients were compared with those of matched healthy donors. Summary of the overall study and its limitations: Only small numbers of individuals were included in the HLA sub-analyses, which left unresolved whether HLA type had any influence on TCRB rearrangement. PCR might favor shorter templates, but patient and control samples were amplified and corrected together, so any skew would affect both groups equally. Because cDNA rather than genomic DNA was sequenced, highly expressing activated cells could have been over-represented, although no difference in activation and CD3 levels was found between groups. Naive, central memory and regulatory TCRB repertoires appeared to be more alike among patients than among healthy donors. In all four CD4+ subsets, TCRB CDR3 length was moderately but significantly shorter in type 1 diabetes patients. Fewer insertions and more nucleotide deletions at VDJ recombination sites were observed in patients with type 1 diabetes, implying thymic rearrangement abnormalities.

Trimming removed 4 bases from V and 4 bases from J; the gene matches leave 3 bases unexplained. In the germline V gene, CDR1 corresponds to LGHNA and CDR2 to YSLEER. Inclusive of the bounding cysteine and phenylalanine, the CDR3 is 14 residues long. Of all the DNA, just the CDR3 is kept, 42 bases in frame from base 1. This clone turned up a few times. The specificity of this receptor is unknown. Nothing much larger sits one base from this clone, and base qualities are not available. This sample includes further DNA sequences coding for the same CDR3. Each donor gave one peripheral blood draw, averaging roughly 120 mL, which was collected into heparinised tubes. Using a panel that included CD45RO, CCR7, CD25, CD127, CD95 and CD27, naive, central memory, regulatory and stem cell-like memory CD4+ T cells were sorted on a BD FACSAria II. Purity was above 95% for every sorted population. PBMCs were isolated right away by Lymphoprep density gradient centrifugation and were stained directly, without culture. To minimize batch effects, samples were stained and sorted in pairs, one healthy donor with one patient per experiment.

The High Capacity cDNA Reverse Transcription Kit was used to reverse transcribe all of the isolated RNA, meaning that expressed TCRB transcripts were what got sequenced. Deep immunoSEQ sequencing was applied to naive, central memory and regulatory T cell samples, giving an average of roughly 3.6 million total reads per sample. After sorted cells were lysed in RLT buffer, RNA was extracted with DNase-treated RNeasy Micro or Mini kits, with the choice depending on cell number. To prevent cross-contamination, every cell subset was processed on its own, while patient and healthy donor samples were processed together. The immunoSEQ multiplex PCR was used to amplify TCRB sequences from cDNA, generating 87-bp fragments that spanned the CDR3 region. Sequencing of the amplicons was performed on the Illumina HiSeq platform. In the original analysis: Synthetic template baselines were used to correct PCR bias computationally, reads within Hamming distance 2 were collapsed together, and singletons that could not be merged were discarded. By aligning reads against IMGT, V, D and J genes, CDR3 length, and insertions or deletions at six rearrangement sites were assigned. Clonotype counts were normalized to sorted cell number within each subset before computing true diversity and Gini coefficients with the tcR R package. The overlap coefficient, calculated on TCRB nucleotide sequences, was used to quantify repertoire sharing. Out-of-frame TCRB sequences from naive cells were analyzed to stand in for the pre-selection repertoire. TCRdb provides this immuneACCESS table in a form limited to in-frame rearrangements. Some clones are lacking; in checked studies, under half of them reflect an unresolved V gene, and why the rest are absent is not known. V, J and clone size were drawn from that table, and D and trimming were deduced from the DNA. The sample table contains 600,000 or so clones; only one count was recorded for around 12% of them. The leading ten clones occupy approximately 0.11% of the sample.

Sequenced sample: naive CD4+ T cells from blood. The cell subset or site label, as the study defines it: true naive CD4+ T cells. The sequence came from a man in his thirties or forties with type 1 diabetes. Recombination linked TRBV4-3 to TRBJ2-1; the central 8 bases match TRBD2. The CDR3 sequence is CASSRAGGYNEQFF. The DNA reads as follows: TGCGCCAGCAGCCGGGCGGGGGGATACAATGAGCAGTTCTTC.